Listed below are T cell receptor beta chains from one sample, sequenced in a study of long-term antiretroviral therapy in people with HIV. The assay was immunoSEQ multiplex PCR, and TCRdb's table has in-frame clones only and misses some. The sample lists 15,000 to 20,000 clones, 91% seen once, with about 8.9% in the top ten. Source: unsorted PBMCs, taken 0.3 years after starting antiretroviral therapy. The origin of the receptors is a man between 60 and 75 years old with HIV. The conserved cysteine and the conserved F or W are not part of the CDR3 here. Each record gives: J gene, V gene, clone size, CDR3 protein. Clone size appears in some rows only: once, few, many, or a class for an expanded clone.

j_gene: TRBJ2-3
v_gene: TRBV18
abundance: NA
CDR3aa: ASSPPSQQQDTQY

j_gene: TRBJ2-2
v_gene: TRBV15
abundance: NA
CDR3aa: ATSNYGGNTGELF

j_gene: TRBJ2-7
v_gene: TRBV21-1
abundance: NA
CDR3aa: ASSFHGGGVSYEQY

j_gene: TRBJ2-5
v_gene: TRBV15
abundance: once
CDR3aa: ATSRDPEETQY

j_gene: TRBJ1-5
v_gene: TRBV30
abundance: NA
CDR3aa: AWSVLGHQPQH

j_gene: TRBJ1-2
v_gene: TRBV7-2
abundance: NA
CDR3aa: ASSLSTTGGRVEGYT

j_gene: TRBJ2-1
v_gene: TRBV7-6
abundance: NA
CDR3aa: ASSLEPGGIGNEQF

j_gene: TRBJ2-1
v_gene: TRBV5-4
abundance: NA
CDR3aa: ASSLASELAGGSEQF

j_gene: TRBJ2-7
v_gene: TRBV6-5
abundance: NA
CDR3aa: ASSYSVTGAEY

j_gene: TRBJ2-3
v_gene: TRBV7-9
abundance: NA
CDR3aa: ASSTGLANPDTQY

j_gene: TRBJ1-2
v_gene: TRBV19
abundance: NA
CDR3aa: ASSWAGSNYGYT

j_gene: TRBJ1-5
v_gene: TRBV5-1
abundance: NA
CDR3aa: ASSLGGGGPEAQH

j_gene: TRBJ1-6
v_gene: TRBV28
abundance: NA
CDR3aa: ASSLGTLYNSPLH

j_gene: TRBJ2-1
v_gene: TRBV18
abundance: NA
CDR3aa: ASRESSGVNEQF

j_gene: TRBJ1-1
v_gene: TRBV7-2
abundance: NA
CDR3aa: ASSLEFRGTEAF

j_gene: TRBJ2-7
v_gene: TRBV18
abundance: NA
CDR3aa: ASSPGRVGYEQY

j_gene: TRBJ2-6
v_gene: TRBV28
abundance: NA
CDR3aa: ASSPRLGNSGANVLT

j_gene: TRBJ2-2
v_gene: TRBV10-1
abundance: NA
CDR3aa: ASSFETDTGELF

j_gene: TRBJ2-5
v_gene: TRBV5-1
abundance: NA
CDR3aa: ASSFFGTDQETQY

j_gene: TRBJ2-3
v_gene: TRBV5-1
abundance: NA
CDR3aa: ASSLGYISTQY

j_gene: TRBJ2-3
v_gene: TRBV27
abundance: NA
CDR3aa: ASSLAGNFADTQY

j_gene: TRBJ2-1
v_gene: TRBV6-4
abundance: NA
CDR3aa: ASSPRSLAGLSSYNEQF

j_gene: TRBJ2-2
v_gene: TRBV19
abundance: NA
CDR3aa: ASSIGVTGELF

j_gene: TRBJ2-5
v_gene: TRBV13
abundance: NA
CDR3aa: ASSFWVETQY

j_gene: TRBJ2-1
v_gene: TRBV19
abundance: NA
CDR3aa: ASSLIAAAYNEQF

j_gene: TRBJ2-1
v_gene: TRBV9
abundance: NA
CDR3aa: ASSVLSGTYNEQF

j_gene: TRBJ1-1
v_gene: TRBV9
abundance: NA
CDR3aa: ASSVVNIGAGTEAF

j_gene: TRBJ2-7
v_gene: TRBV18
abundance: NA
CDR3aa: ASSPDWKPYEQY

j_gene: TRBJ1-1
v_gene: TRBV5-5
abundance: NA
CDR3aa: ASSFGIRGEAF

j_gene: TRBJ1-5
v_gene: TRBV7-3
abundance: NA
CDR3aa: ASSFEGFNQPQH

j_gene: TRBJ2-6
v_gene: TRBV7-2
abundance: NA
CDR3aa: ASSSQHGFSGANVLT

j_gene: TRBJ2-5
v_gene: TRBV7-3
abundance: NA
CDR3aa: ASSSTGARETQY

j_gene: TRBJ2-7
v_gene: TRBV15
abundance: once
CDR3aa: ATSRDPTNKHEQY

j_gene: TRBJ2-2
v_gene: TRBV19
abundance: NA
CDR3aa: ASSPRSFGQGNTGELF

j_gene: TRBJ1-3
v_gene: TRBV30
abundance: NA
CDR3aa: AWSRGQFSGNTIY

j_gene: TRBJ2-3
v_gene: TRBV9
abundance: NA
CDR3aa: ASSVAGVQFADTQY

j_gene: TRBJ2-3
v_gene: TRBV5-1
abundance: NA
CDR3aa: ASSLALGTDTQY

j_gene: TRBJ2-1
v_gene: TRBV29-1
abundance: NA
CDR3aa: SVVLAGALFYYEQF

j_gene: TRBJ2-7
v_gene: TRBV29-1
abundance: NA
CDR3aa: SVGDGSYEQY

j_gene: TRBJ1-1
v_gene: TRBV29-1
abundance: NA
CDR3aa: SVEGQMNTEAF

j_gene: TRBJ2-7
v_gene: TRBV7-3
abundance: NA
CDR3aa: ASSSSGSAYEQY

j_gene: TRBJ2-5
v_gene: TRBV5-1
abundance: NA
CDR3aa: ASSLEGGETQY

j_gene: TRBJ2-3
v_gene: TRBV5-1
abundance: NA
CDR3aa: ASSLAGLDTQY

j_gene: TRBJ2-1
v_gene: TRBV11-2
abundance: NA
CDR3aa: ASSFRGSNEQF

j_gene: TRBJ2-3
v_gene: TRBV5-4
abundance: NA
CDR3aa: ASSRGGADTQY